This T cell receptor (beta chain) was sequenced during a study of T cells in Graves' hyperthyroidism and ophthalmopathy. Across the whole study: Peripheral blood was drawn at first diagnosis, prior to all treatment. Study outcomes and limitations: It was a median 6.5 months before onset that the model predicted ophthalmopathy.

This clonotype has ten or more counts. The antigen is not known. Amplification of TCR beta CDR3 regions was performed using RNA transcripts as template. The TCR CDR3 was amplified in a first-round RT-PCR using the HTBI primer set. TCRdb recomputed calls from the multiplex PCR reads with MiXCR, one row per CDR3 protein. This table holds 250,000 to 300,000 distinct CDR3 sequences, roughly an eighth found once. Diagnoses were made from clinical symptoms, serum measures (thyroxine and TRAb), thyroid ultrasound and orbital computed tomography. Sequenced: blood. This receptor was obtained from a woman in her thirties or forties with Graves' hyperthyroidism.

CDR3 sequence reads: CASSELGASAYEQYF. The CDR3 DNA sequence: TGTGCCAGCAGTGAACTGGGGGCGTCAGCCTACGAGCAGTACTTC. This chain links TRBV2 with TRBJ2-7, with a tentative D call TRBD1 (6 bases). Trimming removed 2 bases from V and 2 bases from J, with 13 bases in between. The CDR3 is 15 residues long. The germline V gene has CDR1 SNHLY and CDR2 FYNNEI.